The clone carrying this T cell receptor (beta chain) was seen many times. V gave up 6 bases and J gave up 2 bases; unmatched junction bases: 4. The CDR3 totals 14 residues. CDR1 and CDR2 (germline): DFQATT, SNEGSKA (reference sequence). The data derive from a study of T-cell reconstitution after alpha-beta-depleted transplantation in children. For TCRbeta, the library was prepared with unique molecular identifiers. TCRdb itself ran the PCR reads through MiXCR, one entry per CDR3 protein. The sample carries about 640,000 distinct CDR3 sequences, around 16% recorded once. This TCR derives from a human donor who donated a stem cell graft to a child with acute myeloid leukemia. The sequenced sample was PBMCs from the stem cell graft donor, obtained from the stem cell graft. The gene calls are TRBV20-1 and TRBJ2-7; TRBD2 aligns across 13 bases. CDR3 nucleotide sequence: TGCAGTGCGACGGGGACTAGCGGGACCTACGAGCAGTACTTC. It specifies CSATGTSGTYEQYF.